The clone carrying this T cell receptor (beta chain) occurred a few times. Its cognate antigen is unknown. TCRdb analysed the 5' RACE reads with MiXCR anew, one entry per CDR3 protein. The sample consists of 350,000 to 500,000 distinct CDR3 sequences, approximately 19% of them appearing once. This specimen comes from a study of T-cell memory formation after mild COVID-19. General observations from the study: Some clones that responded turned up in pre-infection memory, which suggests that cross-reactive memory joined in.

V gave up 2 bases and J gave up 4 bases, with 13 bases separating them. This CDR3 has 15 residues. The germline V gene encodes CDR1 SGHRS and CDR2 YFSETQ. The sequencing input was PBMCs or a T cell subset sorted from them (not recorded which). This clonotype was obtained from a man between 18 and 29 years old who had mild COVID-19 (a few samples of this study predate the infection). Cell type and time point are not known. J is TRBJ2-1 and V is TRBV5-1; D is perhaps TRBD1 (6 bases). In DNA, the CDR3 is TGCGCCAGCAGCTTCCGCCAGGGGATATACAATGAGCAGTTCTTC. Its translation: CASSFRQGIYNEQFF.